Sequencing of this T cell receptor (beta chain) was carried out in a study of blood T cells in healthy people across ages. The study's findings and limits: When one million T cells were used, diversity estimates were thought to be underestimates.

As to this clonotype: The antigen remains undetermined.

V gave up 6 bases and J gave up 5 bases; unmatched junction bases: 12. This CDR3 is 16 amino acids long. A second PCR, run for 7 to 11 cycles, used a sample-barcoded 5' primer plus a J-beta primer mix. TCRdb re-derived calls from the 5' RACE reads in MiXCR, one entry per CDR3 protein. This repertoire shows more than 1,400,000 distinct CDR3 sequences, approximately 40% found once; its top ten account for roughly 8.2%. The source material was blood. The chain joins TRBV12-3 or TRBV12-4 to TRBJ2-1, with 8 bases fitting TRBD2. The TCR sequence derives from a woman in her late teens or twenties in good health. The CDR3 spells CASSETDGRANNEQFF. In nucleotides, the CDR3 is TGTGCCAGCAGCGAGACGGACGGGAGGGCCAACAATGAGCAGTTCTTC.